Listed below are T cell receptor beta chains from one sample, sequenced in a study of blood T cell repertoires in COVID-19. TCRdb keeps only in-frame clones here, not all; method: immunoSEQ multiplex PCR. The sample contains a few hundred thousand clones, approximately 85% of which appear only once. The sequenced sample consisted of peripheral blood. Source of these receptors: a human donor in a cohort sampled during active COVID-19. The CDR3 runs from the conserved cysteine through the conserved F or W. D genes are given only for firm matches. Some rows mark clone size as missing; the rest say once, few, many or name a class of expanded clone.

D	V	J	size	DNA	CDR3
TRBD1	TRBV30	TRBJ2-3	.	TGTGCTGGGACAGCGCCTTCCCAGGATACGCAGTATTTT	CAGTAPSQDTQYF
.	TRBV5-1	TRBJ1-2	.	TGCGCCAGCAGTTATGGACAGAACTATGGCTACACCTTC	CASSYGQNYGYTF
.	TRBV7-8	TRBJ2-6	few	TGTGCCAGCGGTGGCCAGATCTCTGGGGCCAACGTCCTGACTTTC	CASGGQISGANVLTF
.	TRBV19	TRBJ2-7	.	TGTGCCAGTAGTATAACTAGGAACTACGAGCAGTACTTC	CASSITRNYEQYF
.	TRBV4-2	TRBJ2-2	.	TGTGCCAGCAGCCCCTATCGTGCCGGGGAGCTGTTTTTT	CASSPYRAGELFF
.	TRBV5-6	TRBJ1-2	once	TGTGCCAGCAGCTCCGGACAGTCCGATGGCTACACCTTC	CASSSGQSDGYTF
TRBD2	TRBV4-1	TRBJ2-7	.	TGCGCCAGCAGCCAAGATAAGCTAGCGGCCAACTACGAGCAGTACTTC	CASSQDKLAANYEQYF
.	TRBV29-1	TRBJ2-7	.	TGCAGCGCTCAAGGGAGTTCCTACGAGCAGTACTTC	CSAQGSSYEQYF
.	TRBV25-1	TRBJ1-5	.	TGTGCCAGCAGTGAAGGTGCTTTAGAGGGTCAGCCCCAGCATTTT	CASSEGALEGQPQHF
.	TRBV12-3/TRBV12-4	TRBJ1-2	.	TGTGCCAGCAGTTGGACAGCAGGGTATGGCTACACCTTC	CASSWTAGYGYTF
TRBD1	TRBV30	TRBJ2-7	.	TGTGCCTGGAGCGTTGGACAGGCACACTCCTACGAGCAGTACTTC	CAWSVGQAHSYEQYF
.	TRBV6-5	TRBJ2-3	few	TGTGCCACTTCTATAGTAACAGATACGCAGTATTTT	CATSIVTDTQYF
TRBD1	TRBV7-9	TRBJ1-1	few	TGTGCCAGCAGCTTACAGGGGGCGATGGAAGCTTTCTTT	CASSLQGAMEAFF
TRBD1	TRBV2	TRBJ1-6	few	TGTGCCAGGACAAGGCCGGGACAGGGAAATTCACCCCTCCACTTT	CARTRPGQGNSPLHF
TRBD1	TRBV6-5	TRBJ1-1	few	TGTGCCACATGGACAGGGTTGGTTACTGAAGCTTTCTTT	CATWTGLVTEAFF
.	TRBV18	TRBJ1-2	few	TGTGCCAGCTCACCTTTAGGAGGGGCTGGCTACACCTTC	CASSPLGGAGYTF
.	TRBV24-1	TRBJ2-1	.	TGTGCCACCAGTGATTTGCTGACTGCCGGTCCGGATGAGCAGTTCTTC	CATSDLLTAGPDEQFF
.	TRBV5-6	TRBJ1-3	.	TGTGCCAGCAGCCGAGACCTAGCCACTGGAAACACCATATATTTT	CASSRDLATGNTIYF